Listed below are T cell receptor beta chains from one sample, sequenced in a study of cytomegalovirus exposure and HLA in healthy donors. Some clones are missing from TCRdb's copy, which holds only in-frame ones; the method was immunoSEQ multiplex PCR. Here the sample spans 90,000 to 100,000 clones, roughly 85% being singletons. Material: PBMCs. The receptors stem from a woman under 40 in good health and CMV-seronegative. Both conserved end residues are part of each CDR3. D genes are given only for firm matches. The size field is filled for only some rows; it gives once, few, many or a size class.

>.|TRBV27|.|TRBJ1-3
TGTGCCAGCAGTCTCAGGGGTCCTGGAGGAAACACCATATATTTT
CASSLRGPGGNTIYF
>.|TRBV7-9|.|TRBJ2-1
TGTGCCAGCAGCGCGGACATTTACAATGAGCAGTTCTTC
CASSADIYNEQFF
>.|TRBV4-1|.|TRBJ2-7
TGCGCCAGCAGCCAGTTCCCGATTCCGGGGGGCGCGGGGAAGGGCGAGCAGTACTTC
CASSQFPIPGGAGKGEQYF
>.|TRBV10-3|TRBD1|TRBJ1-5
TGTGCCATAAGGGACAGGGAACAGCCCCAGCATTTT
CAIRDREQPQHF
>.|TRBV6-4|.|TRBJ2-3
TGTGCCAGCAGTGACGGTCCGGGGGGCGGGGATACGCAGTATTTT
CASSDGPGGGDTQYF
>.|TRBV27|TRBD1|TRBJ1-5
TGTGCCAGCAGGGGGACAGAGTATCAGCCCCAGCATTTT
CASRGTEYQPQHF
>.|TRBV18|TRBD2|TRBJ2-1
TGTGCCAGCTCACGGACTAGGGTAAATGAGCAGTTCTTC
CASSRTRVNEQFF
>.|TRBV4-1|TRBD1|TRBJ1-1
TGCGCCAGCAGCCTTCGGGACAGGGGGAGATATACTGAAGCTTTCTTT
CASSLRDRGRYTEAFF
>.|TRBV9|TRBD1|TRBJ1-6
TGTGCCAGCAGCGCCGGGCAGGGGGTTGTAGATTCACCCCTCCACTTT
CASSAGQGVVDSPLHF
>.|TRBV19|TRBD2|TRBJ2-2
TGTGCCGGAAAGACGGGGGGAGACACCGGGGAGCTGTTTTTT
CAGKTGGDTGELFF
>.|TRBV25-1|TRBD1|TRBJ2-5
TGTGCCAGCAGTGAGTGGGGGACAGACACCGTAGAGACCCAGTACTTC
CASSEWGTDTVETQYF
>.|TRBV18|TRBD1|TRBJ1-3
TGTGCCAGCTCACCACGACAAGGGGGCATAAACACCATATATTTT
CASSPRQGGINTIYF
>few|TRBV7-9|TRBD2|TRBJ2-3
TGTGCCAGCAGCTCTCGACTAGCGGTCGCAGATACGCAGTATTTT
CASSSRLAVADTQYF
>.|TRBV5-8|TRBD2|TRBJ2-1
TGTGCCAGCAGCTTGGGGACTAGCGGGAGAAATGAGCAGTTCTTC
CASSLGTSGRNEQFF
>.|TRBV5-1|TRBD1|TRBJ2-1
TGCGCCAGCAGCATACAGGGGGCGGCCTACAATGAGCAGTTCTTC
CASSIQGAAYNEQFF
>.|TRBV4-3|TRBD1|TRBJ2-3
TGCGCCAGCAGCCGCCAGGGGGCAGATACGCAGTATTTT
CASSRQGADTQYF
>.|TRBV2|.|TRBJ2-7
TGTGCCAGCAGCGGGGGACCCCCATACCCCTACGAGCAGTACTTC
CASSGGPPYPYEQYF
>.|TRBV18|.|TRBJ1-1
TGTGCCAGCTCACGCTCACTTACAGACAACACTGAAGCTTTCTTT
CASSRSLTDNTEAFF
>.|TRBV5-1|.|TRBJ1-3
TGCGCCAGCAGCTTAACCCCTAGAAACACCATATATTTT
CASSLTPRNTIYF
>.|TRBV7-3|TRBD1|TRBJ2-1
TGTGCCAGCAGCTCTCCTAAGGTTAGACAGGGGGCATACAATGAGCAGTTCTTC
CASSSPKVRQGAYNEQFF
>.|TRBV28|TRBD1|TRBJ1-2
TGTGCCAGCAGGTCCGGGACAGTGCATGGCTACACCTTC
CASRSGTVHGYTF
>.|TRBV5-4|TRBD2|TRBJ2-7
TGTGCCAGCAGCTTGGCCGCGGGGGGCTTCACCTACGAGCAGTACTTC
CASSLAAGGFTYEQYF
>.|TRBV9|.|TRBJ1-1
TGTGCCAGCAGTTCCAGTGGGAACACTGAAGCTTTCTTT
CASSSSGNTEAFF
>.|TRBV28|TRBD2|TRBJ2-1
TGTAAGGTCGGGACTAGCGGGAGAGGGGTCAATGAGCAGTTCTTC
CKVGTSGRGVNEQFF
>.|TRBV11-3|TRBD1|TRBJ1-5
TGTGCCAGCAGCTTAGTCAGATCGCAGGGGGTTAAGCCCCAGCATTTT
CASSLVRSQGVKPQHF
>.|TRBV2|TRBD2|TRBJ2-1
TGTGCCAGCAGTGAGCGACTAGCGGGAGAAAAGTTCTTC
CASSERLAGEKFF
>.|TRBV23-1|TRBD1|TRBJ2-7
TGCGCCAGCAGCCTCCGAGTCCCGGACAGGGCGATCTACGAGCAGTACTTC
CASSLRVPDRAIYEQYF
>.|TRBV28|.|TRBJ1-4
TGTGCCAGCAGTTTAGGGGGGAGCGCCGGAGAAAAACTGTTTTTT
CASSLGGSAGEKLFF
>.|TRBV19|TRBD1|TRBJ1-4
TGTGCCAGTAGACCGGGACAGGTTAATGAAAAACTGTTTTTT
CASRPGQVNEKLFF
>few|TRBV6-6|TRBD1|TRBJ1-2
TGTGCCAGCAGTTACCCGACAGGGAATGGCTACACCTTC
CASSYPTGNGYTF
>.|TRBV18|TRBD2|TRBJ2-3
TGTGCCAGCTCACCACTTCCACAGGATAGCGGGAGCACAGATACGCAGTATTTT
CASSPLPQDSGSTDTQYF
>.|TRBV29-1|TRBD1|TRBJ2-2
TGCAGCGCCGAAGGGGACAGGGACACCGGGGAGCTGTTTTTT
CSAEGDRDTGELFF
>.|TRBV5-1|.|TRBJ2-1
TGCGCCAGCAGCTCACAGGAGAGCTCCTACAATGAGCAGTTCTTC
CASSSQESSYNEQFF
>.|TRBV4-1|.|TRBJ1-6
TGCGCCAGCAGCCAAGTCGAGAATTCACCCCTCCACTTT
CASSQVENSPLHF
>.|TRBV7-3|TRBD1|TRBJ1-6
TGTGCCAGCAGCCCCACAGGGGTTTCACCCCTCCACTTT
CASSPTGVSPLHF
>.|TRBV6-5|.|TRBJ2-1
TGTGCCAGCAGTTACCGGGGTGAGCAGTTCTTC
CASSYRGEQFF
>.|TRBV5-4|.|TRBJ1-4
TGTGCCAGCAGCTTGGCCGGAGGTGAAAAACTGTTTTTT
CASSLAGGEKLFF
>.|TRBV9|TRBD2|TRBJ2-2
TGTGCCAGCAGCCCACCCCGGGGGGTCGCCGGGGAGCTGTTTTTT
CASSPPRGVAGELFF
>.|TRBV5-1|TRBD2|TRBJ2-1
TGCGCCACCGGACTAGCGGGCAACCGTGAGCAGTTCTTC
CATGLAGNREQFF
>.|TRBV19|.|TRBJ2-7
TGTGCCAGTAGTCAATACGGAGGGGATAGTTTCTACGAGCAGTACTTC
CASSQYGGDSFYEQYF
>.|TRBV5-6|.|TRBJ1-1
TGTGCCAGCAGCTTGCAGGGCCGGGAAGCTTTCTTT
CASSLQGREAFF
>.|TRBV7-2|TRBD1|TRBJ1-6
TGTGCCAGCAGCCCTGGAGACCGGGACAGCCTTAATTCACCCCTCCACTTT
CASSPGDRDSLNSPLHF
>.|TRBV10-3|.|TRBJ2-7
TGTGCCATCAGTGTCGGAGGACAGTTAGACTACGAGCAGTACTTC
CAISVGGQLDYEQYF
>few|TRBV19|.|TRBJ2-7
TGTGCCAGTAGTTCACAGGGATACGAGCAGTACTTC
CASSSQGYEQYF
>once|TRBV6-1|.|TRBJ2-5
TGTGCCAGCAGTTCCAGACTTAAAGAGACCCAGTACTTC
CASSSRLKETQYF
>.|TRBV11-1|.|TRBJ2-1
TGTGCCAGCAGCTTTAGGGGGACTACCTACAATGAGCAGTTCTTC
CASSFRGTTYNEQFF
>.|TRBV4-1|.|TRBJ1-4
TGCGCCAGCAGCCAAGGAGTGCAAACGGGTGAAAAACTGTTTTTT
CASSQGVQTGEKLFF
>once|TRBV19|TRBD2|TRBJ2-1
TGTGCCAGTAGTTCCCTCCGGACTAGCGGGAGAGGCAATGAGCAGTTCTTC
CASSSLRTSGRGNEQFF
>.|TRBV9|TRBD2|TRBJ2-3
TGTGCCAGCAGCGTACTAGCGGGGGCAGCAGATACGCAGTATTTT
CASSVLAGAADTQYF
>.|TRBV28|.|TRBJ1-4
TGTGCCAGCAGTTTTGAGGACGGGAAGGGTGAAAAACTGTTTTTT
CASSFEDGKGEKLFF
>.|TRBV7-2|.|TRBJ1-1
TGTGCCAGCAGCTTCCTTCCTACTGAAGCTTTCTTT
CASSFLPTEAFF
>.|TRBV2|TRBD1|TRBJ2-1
TGTGCCAGCAATACGGGACAGGACTACAATGAGCAGTTCTTC
CASNTGQDYNEQFF